A selection of T cell receptor beta chains follows, all from one sample in a study of memory CD4+ T cells and cytomegalovirus serostatus. The data were produced by immunoSEQ multiplex PCR, yet TCRdb's version contains in-frame clones alone and is incomplete. The table has tens of thousands of clones, more than 75% seen once. The specimen sequenced was memory CD4+ T cells from blood. Source of these receptors: an adult in good health and CMV-seronegative. Both conserved end residues are part of each CDR3. A D gene is named only where the DNA matches it firmly. Size values are once, few and many counts, or a class for expanded clones, and some rows have none.

CDR3 length | D gene | clone size | J gene | V gene | CDR3 protein | CDR3 DNA
14 | NA | NA | TRBJ1-2 | TRBV21-1 | CASSKVEKVYGYTF | TGTGCCAGCAGCAAAGTAGAGAAGGTCTATGGCTACACCTTC
14 | NA | few | TRBJ1-2 | TRBV4-2 | CASSRGQNNYGYTF | TGTGCCAGCAGCCGCGGACAGAATAACTATGGCTACACCTTC
13 | NA | few | TRBJ1-5 | TRBV5-8 | CASRVAGNQPQHF | TGTGCCAGCAGGGTGGCGGGAAATCAGCCCCAGCATTTT
13 | NA | NA | TRBJ1-5 | TRBV6-4 | CASAEYSNQPQHF | TGTGCCAGTGCTGAGTATAGCAATCAGCCCCAGCATTTT
13 | NA | once | TRBJ2-7 | TRBV30 | CAWSGHRSYEQYF | TGTGCCTGGAGTGGGCACCGCTCCTACGAGCAGTACTTC
17 | NA | NA | TRBJ2-3 | TRBV18 | CASSPGRGRLSTDTQYF | TGTGCCAGCTCACCAGGACGGGGCAGATTGAGCACAGATACGCAGTATTTT
16 | TRBD1 | NA | TRBJ1-4 | TRBV7-9 | CASSFPGQGSNEKLFF | TGTGCCAGCAGCTTCCCGGGACAGGGAAGTAATGAAAAACTGTTTTTT
14 | TRBD1 | NA | TRBJ1-1 | TRBV29-1 | CSGKDGTGDTEAFF | TGCAGCGGCAAAGACGGGACAGGGGACACTGAAGCTTTCTTT
17 | TRBD1 | NA | TRBJ1-1 | TRBV30 | CAWSLQGRGFRNTEAFF | TGTGCCTGGAGTCTACAGGGGCGCGGATTTCGGAACACTGAAGCTTTCTTT
15 | NA | NA | TRBJ1-4 | TRBV11-2 | CASSLIGTANEKLFF | TGTGCCAGCAGCTTAATTGGGACGGCGAATGAAAAACTGTTTTTT
16 | NA | NA | TRBJ2-6 | TRBV5-1 | CASSLEGTPGANVLTF | TGCGCCAGCAGCTTGGAGGGAACCCCTGGGGCCAACGTCCTGACTTTC
14 | NA | NA | TRBJ2-1 | TRBV18 | CASSPSVSYNEQFF | TGTGCCAGCTCACCAAGCGTCTCCTACAATGAGCAGTTCTTC
15 | TRBD2 | few | TRBJ2-7 | TRBV10-3 | CATERGTSGNYEQYF | TGTGCCACAGAGAGAGGGACTAGCGGGAACTACGAGCAGTACTTC
16 | NA | NA | TRBJ1-1 | TRBV27 | CASSEAGTGRGTEAFF | TGTGCCAGCAGTGAGGCCGGGACCGGACGGGGCACTGAAGCTTTCTTT
16 | NA | NA | TRBJ2-3 | TRBV7-2 | CASSPRGGASTDTQYF | TGTGCCAGCAGCCCAAGGGGGGGGGCTAGCACAGATACGCAGTATTTT
16 | TRBD2 | NA | TRBJ2-1 | TRBV6-6 | CASSSKAGGGYHEQFF | TGTGCCAGCAGTTCCAAAGCGGGAGGGGGGTACCATGAGCAGTTCTTC
18 | TRBD1 | NA | TRBJ1-1 | TRBV27 | CASSSARTGYIMNTEAFF | TGTGCCAGCAGTTCGGCCAGGACAGGGTATATTATGAACACTGAAGCTTTCTTT
13 | NA | NA | TRBJ1-1 | TRBV11-2 | CASSLEPNTEAFF | TGTGCCAGCAGCTTAGAACCTAACACTGAAGCTTTCTTT
13 | NA | few | TRBJ1-1 | TRBV28 | CASNERGRTEAFF | TGTGCCAGCAATGAGAGGGGAAGGACTGAAGCTTTCTTT
13 | NA | NA | TRBJ1-1 | TRBV14 | CASSHGLNTEAFF | TGTGCCAGCAGCCATGGTTTGAACACTGAAGCTTTCTTT
14 | NA | once | TRBJ2-1 | TRBV27 | CASSLFRDHNEQFF | TGTGCCAGCAGTTTATTTCGGGATCACAATGAGCAGTTCTTC
13 | NA | medium-sized | TRBJ1-5 | TRBV28 | CASSFAFSQPQHF | TGTGCCAGCAGTTTTGCGTTTAGTCAGCCCCAGCATTTT
13 | NA | NA | TRBJ1-4 | TRBV13 | CASRKTGSEKLFF | TGTGCCAGCAGGAAAACAGGTAGCGAAAAACTGTTTTTT
12 | NA | once | TRBJ1-3 | TRBV25-1 | CASSEFGGTIYF | TGTGCCAGCAGTGAATTCGGGGGAACCATATATTTT
11 | NA | NA | TRBJ2-1 | TRBV20-1 | CSARFINEQFF | TGCAGTGCTAGATTTATAAATGAGCAGTTCTTC
16 | NA | NA | TRBJ1-5 | TRBV7-9 | CASSLDSGDGNQPQHF | TGTGCCAGCAGCTTAGACTCAGGGGATGGTAATCAGCCCCAGCATTTT
15 | NA | once | TRBJ2-2 | TRBV5-6 | CASSLVYRVTGELFF | TGTGCCAGCAGCTTGGTGTACAGGGTAACCGGGGAGCTGTTTTTT
17 | NA | NA | TRBJ2-3 | TRBV5-5 | CASSLGLGSRGVDTQYF | TGTGCCAGCAGCTTGGGCCTTGGCTCCCGAGGGGTAGATACGCAGTATTTT
16 | NA | few | TRBJ2-7 | TRBV18 | CASSPLGRLQGYEQYF | TGTGCCAGCTCACCACTTGGGAGACTCCAGGGCTACGAGCAGTACTTC
13 | NA | NA | TRBJ1-1 | TRBV6-5 | CASRNQGNTEAFF | TGTGCCAGCAGAAATCAGGGTAACACTGAAGCTTTCTTT
13 | TRBD2 | NA | TRBJ2-4 | TRBV10-2 | CAIRRAGENIQYF | TGCGCCATCCGGCGGGCGGGAGAAAACATTCAGTACTTC
15 | NA | few | TRBJ1-4 | TRBV6-5 | CASSDSPWRYEKLFF | TGTGCCAGCAGTGACTCCCCCTGGCGTTATGAAAAACTGTTTTTT
13 | NA | NA | TRBJ1-6 | TRBV9 | CASQSSYNSPLHF | TGTGCCAGCCAGAGCTCCTATAATTCACCCCTCCACTTT
14 | TRBD2 | NA | TRBJ2-1 | TRBV11-3 | CASSFPGRADEQFF | TGTGCCAGCAGCTTCCCCGGGAGGGCCGATGAGCAGTTCTTC
14 | NA | once | TRBJ1-5 | TRBV28 | CASSPGSGNQPQHF | TGTGCCAGCAGTCCAGGGTCGGGCAATCAGCCCCAGCATTTT
15 | NA | NA | TRBJ2-2 | TRBV6-6 | CASSYSFVDPGELFF | TGTGCCAGCAGTTACTCGTTCGTGGATCCCGGGGAGCTGTTTTTT
15 | TRBD2 | NA | TRBJ2-1 | TRBV7-3 | CASSSRGGDYNEQFF | TGTGCCAGCAGCTCCCGCGGGGGGGATTACAATGAGCAGTTCTTC
17 | TRBD1 | medium-sized | TRBJ1-1 | TRBV15 | CATSRDLGDRGNGEAFF | TGTGCCACCAGCAGAGATTTGGGGGACAGGGGGAACGGAGAAGCTTTCTTT
17 | TRBD1 | NA | TRBJ1-4 | TRBV4-3 | CASSQEGYGTGREKLFF | TGCGCCAGCAGCCAAGAAGGCTACGGGACAGGGAGGGAAAAACTGTTTTTT
13 | NA | NA | TRBJ2-3 | TRBV28 | CASRKQGFGTQYF | TGTGCCAGCAGGAAACAGGGTTTCGGTACGCAGTATTTT
16 | TRBD2 | NA | TRBJ2-5 | TRBV14 | CASSQGQAGGEMTQYF | TGTGCCAGCAGCCAGGGGCAGGCGGGGGGCGAGATGACCCAGTACTTC